This is a list of T cell receptor beta chains from one sample in a study of technical replicates of blood from several donors. Method: immunoSEQ multiplex PCR; TCRdb's copy keeps in-frame clones and lacks some. The data hold 85,000 to 100,000 clones, with 95% observed a single time. The specimen sequenced was T cells isolated from PBMCs. The source of these receptors is a human donor in good health. Both conserved end residues are part of each CDR3. D genes are given only for firm matches. Clone sizes are given selectively: once, few, many, or a class where the clone is expanded.

>NA|TRBV5-1|NA|TRBJ2-6
CASSPQPGSTGANVLTF
TGCGCCAGCAGCCCGCAGCCGGGTTCTACTGGGGCCAACGTCCTGACTTTC
>once|TRBV2|NA|TRBJ2-3
CASRTHLTSTDTQYF
TGTGCCAGCAGAACTCACCTTACTAGCACAGATACGCAGTATTTT
>NA|TRBV27|NA|TRBJ2-3
CASRGDIRYRPTDTQYF
TGTGCCAGCAGGGGCGACATTAGATACCGGCCCACAGATACGCAGTATTTT
>NA|TRBV20-1|NA|TRBJ2-1
CSARTDNEQFF
TGCAGTGCTAGGACAGACAATGAGCAGTTCTTC
>NA|TRBV27|NA|TRBJ2-1
CASSFQGFIEDNEQFF
TGTGCCAGCAGTTTTCAGGGATTTATAGAGGACAATGAGCAGTTCTTC
>few|TRBV5-1|NA|TRBJ1-1
CASSLQEDTEAFF
TGCGCCAGCAGCTTGCAGGAGGACACTGAAGCTTTCTTT
>NA|TRBV6-5|NA|TRBJ2-2
CAVRDFYTGELFF
TGTGCCGTCCGGGACTTTTACACCGGGGAGCTGTTTTTT
>NA|TRBV18|NA|TRBJ1-1
CASSPWATRNTEAFF
TGTGCCAGCTCACCGTGGGCGACGAGGAACACTGAAGCTTTCTTT
>NA|TRBV7-2|TRBD2|TRBJ2-3
CASSPRTSGSSDTQYF
TGTGCCAGCAGTCCAAGGACTAGCGGGAGTTCAGATACGCAGTATTTT
>NA|TRBV11-2|NA|TRBJ2-1
CASSLLALSSYNEQFF
TGTGCCAGCAGCTTACTAGCGCTTAGCTCCTACAATGAGCAGTTCTTC
>NA|TRBV7-9|NA|TRBJ1-5
CASSPLSGDSSNQPQHF
TGTGCCAGCAGCCCGTTATCAGGTGACAGCTCCAATCAGCCCCAGCATTTT
>NA|TRBV10-3|TRBD1|TRBJ2-1
CAISGQGVNEQFF
TGTGCCATCAGCGGACAGGGGGTGAATGAGCAGTTCTTC
>NA|TRBV19|NA|TRBJ1-5
CASSRGFNSNQPQHF
TGTGCCAGTAGTAGGGGCTTCAATAGCAATCAGCCCCAGCATTTT
>NA|TRBV4-2|NA|TRBJ1-1
CASSQGNKLTEAFF
TGTGCCAGCAGCCAAGGAAACAAGTTGACTGAAGCTTTCTTT
>NA|TRBV5-1|TRBD2|TRBJ2-1
CASSLRASGDHYNEQFF
TGCGCCAGCAGCTTGAGAGCTAGCGGGGATCACTACAATGAGCAGTTCTTC
>NA|TRBV27|NA|TRBJ2-2
CASSLLRPTNTGELFF
TGTGCCAGCAGTTTATTGAGGCCGACGAACACCGGGGAGCTGTTTTTT
>once|TRBV5-1|TRBD1|TRBJ1-2
CASSLPGQANYGYTF
TGCGCCAGCAGCTTGCCGGGACAGGCGAACTATGGCTACACCTTC
>NA|TRBV7-6|NA|TRBJ2-7
CASSKMEIYEQYF
TGTGCCAGCAGCAAAATGGAGATCTACGAGCAGTACTTC
>once|TRBV7-6|NA|TRBJ2-3
CASRPEDYTDTQYF
TGTGCCAGCAGACCGGAGGACTACACAGATACGCAGTATTTT
>NA|TRBV19|NA|TRBJ2-5
CASSIRVQETQYF
TGTGCCAGTAGTATACGAGTCCAAGAGACCCAGTACTTC
>NA|TRBV11-2|NA|TRBJ1-2
CASSLAEVGRRGYTF
TGTGCCAGCAGCTTAGCTGAGGTTGGCAGGAGGGGCTACACCTTC
>once|TRBV6-6|NA|TRBJ1-3
CASSYSTGSGNTIYF
TGTGCCAGCAGTTACTCGACGGGCTCTGGAAACACCATATATTTT
>NA|TRBV20-1|NA|TRBJ1-1
CSASEAFF
TGCAGTGCCTCTGAAGCTTTCTTT
>NA|TRBV28|NA|TRBJ1-2
CASLTGNYGYTF
TGTGCCAGCCTGACGGGTAACTATGGCTACACCTTC
>NA|TRBV27|TRBD1|TRBJ2-7
CASSRPGQGYYEQYF
TGTGCCAGCAGCCGCCCGGGACAGGGCTACTACGAGCAGTACTTC